The table lists the clone carrying this TCR beta chain with a count of one. These data belong to a study of OX40 agonist ivuxolimab in advanced cancers. Data came from immunoSEQ multiplex PCR; TCRdb stores just in-frame clones and leaves some out. The sample carries around 46,000 clones, 82% recorded once. This specimen was CD4+ or CD8+ T cells sorted from blood, taken in a trial of the OX40 agonist ivuxolimab. This clonotype was obtained from an adult with an advanced solid tumor such as melanoma, head and neck, liver or kidney cancer.

The CDR3 region is CASSGYGGPYEQYF. In nucleotides, the CDR3 is TGTGCCAGCAGTGGTTACGGAGGCCCCTACGAGCAGTACTTC. The rearrangement links TRBV25-1 to TRBJ2-7; tentative D call: TRBD2 (5 bases). The CDR3 covers 14 residues. Germline V lookup: CDR1 MGHDK, CDR2 SYGVNS. The V gene lost 4 bases and the J gene lost 2 bases, with 12 bases spanning the gap.